This entry features one TCR beta chain sequence. It has no known antigen specificity. No base quality information exists; no much larger clone differs at one position. For sequencing, an Illumina HiSeq 1500 was employed. TCRdb reran the public reads through fastp at Q25 and MiXCR, keeping productive beta chains. When rows share a CDR3 protein, they turn into one entry using the most common DNA and genes. The sample table shows about 330,000 distinct CDR3 sequences, and around 9.5% are seen once. Of the sample, approximately 4.5% is held by the ten largest clones. This record comes from a study of T cell repertoires in cytomegalovirus infection (dated by TCRdb to about 2019). About the study as a whole: Donor HLA type was relevant to the analysis, because carriage of CMV infection together with the matching HLA type was indicated by public TCR beta signatures. Points the paper makes about the study in general: Carriers of CMV infection plus the relevant HLA type were discriminated by the cumulative frequency of public TCR beta family members in the study cohort and in an independent roughly 340-donor cohort. The ex vivo response was dominated by HLA-C-restricted CMV-specific TCR beta clonotypes, and the single most frequent clonotype in two of eight donors was supplied by these HLA-C-restricted clonotypes.

Specimen: PBMCs. The receptor was derived from a human donor in good health (CMV status not recorded). Some clones in this sample may be carry-over from other donors' samples.

The CDR3 protein: CASQTGQGEVNEQYF. The DNA sequence reads TGTGCCAGCCAGACCGGACAGGGCGAAGTGAACGAGCAGTACTTC. Recombination linked TRBV6-5 to TRBJ2-7, with 8 middle bases fitting TRBD1. V is pruned by 8 bases and J by 5 bases, leaving 14 bases of the junction without a gene match. The CDR3 covers 15 residues, taking in both the cysteine and the phenylalanine. Only the CDR3 region is kept as DNA, spanning 45 bases read in frame from base 1. Based on the germline V gene, the CDR1 and CDR2 sequences are MNHEY and SVGAGI.